Listed below are T cell receptor beta chains from one sample, sequenced in a study of PD-L1 blockade in urothelial cancer. The assay was immunoSEQ multiplex PCR, and TCRdb's table has in-frame clones only and misses some. The top ten hold about 15% of the sample, which has around 35,000 clones, roughly 84% seen once. The input for sequencing was PBMCs, taken around atezolizumab (anti-PD-L1) treatment. Source of these receptors: a man in his sixties with urothelial cancer. The CDR3 runs from the conserved cysteine through the conserved F or W. Fields, in order: D gene, clone size, V gene, J gene, CDR3 protein, CDR3 DNA. A D gene is named only where the DNA matches it firmly. Expanded clones get a size class; other rows say once, few or many, or leave the size out.

TRBD2	.	TRBV14	TRBJ2-4	CASSPGERDTKNIQYF	TGTGCCAGCAGCCCGGGGGAGCGGGATACAAAAAACATTCAGTACTTC
TRBD2	once	TRBV5-6	TRBJ2-7	CASSAGLAGGPYYEQYF	TGTGCCAGCAGCGCGGGACTAGCGGGAGGACCCTATTACGAGCAGTACTTC
.	.	TRBV9	TRBJ2-1	CASSVGAVNEQFF	TGTGCCAGCAGCGTAGGCGCCGTCAATGAGCAGTTCTTC
.	.	TRBV19	TRBJ2-1	CASSIGGIGDSYNEQFF	TGTGCCAGTAGTATAGGAGGTATAGGCGATTCCTACAATGAGCAGTTCTTC
.	.	TRBV5-4	TRBJ1-1	CASRSWGSLNTEAFF	TGTGCCAGCAGGTCATGGGGCAGCTTGAACACTGAAGCTTTCTTT
.	.	TRBV2	TRBJ1-2	CASRGEGNYGYTF	TGTGCCAGCAGAGGGGAGGGTAACTATGGCTACACCTTC
TRBD2	once	TRBV5-6	TRBJ2-5	CASTRSGGETQYF	TGTGCCAGCACCCGTAGCGGGGGGGAGACCCAGTACTTC
.	.	TRBV7-9	TRBJ1-3	CASSLGAGHGNTIYF	TGTGCCAGCAGCTTAGGGGCAGGGCATGGAAACACCATATATTTT
.	.	TRBV6-5	TRBJ2-7	CASTLEGEGGEQYF	TGTGCCAGCACCCTGGAAGGGGAAGGGGGCGAGCAGTACTTC
.	.	TRBV7-3	TRBJ2-1	CASSQTGGGSEQFF	TGTGCCAGCAGCCAAACCGGCGGCGGAAGTGAGCAGTTCTTC
TRBD1	.	TRBV6-5	TRBJ1-1	CASSQRQGISEAFF	TGTGCCAGCAGTCAACGACAGGGGATATCTGAAGCTTTCTTT
TRBD2	.	TRBV2	TRBJ2-7	CASSEALGGTEQYF	TGTGCCAGCAGTGAAGCGCTGGGGGGGACCGAGCAGTACTTC
.	few	TRBV29-1	TRBJ1-1	CSVVPGVKSNTEAFF	TGCAGCGTTGTCCCCGGTGTGAAGTCGAACACTGAAGCTTTCTTT
.	.	TRBV28	TRBJ1-3	CASSLSAGVGNTIYF	TGTGCCAGCAGTTTATCCGCAGGGGTTGGAAACACCATATATTTT
TRBD2	.	TRBV9	TRBJ2-1	CASSREGNYNEQFF	TGTGCCAGCTCGCGGGAGGGCAACTACAATGAGCAGTTCTTC
TRBD2	.	TRBV7-9	TRBJ2-1	CASSLALLAGGHNEQFF	TGTGCCAGCAGCTTAGCCCTCCTAGCGGGAGGCCACAATGAGCAGTTCTTC
.	.	TRBV9	TRBJ1-2	CASSMGGAQGYTF	TGTGCCAGCAGCATGGGGGGGGCTCAGGGCTACACCTTC
TRBD1	.	TRBV4-1	TRBJ1-5	CASSQEVGQGDQPQHF	TGCGCCAGCAGCCAAGAGGTGGGACAGGGGGATCAGCCCCAGCATTTT
.	once	TRBV9	TRBJ2-6	CASSPSGSGANVLTF	TGTGCCAGCAGCCCATCAGGCTCTGGGGCCAACGTCCTGACTTTC
TRBD1	.	TRBV29-1	TRBJ2-5	CSGGQEQETQYF	TGCAGCGGCGGACAGGAACAAGAGACCCAGTACTTC
.	.	TRBV27	TRBJ1-4	CASSLAGGAKIEKLFF	TGTGCCAGCAGTTTAGCGGGAGGGGCCAAAATCGAAAAACTGTTTTTT
TRBD1	medium-sized	TRBV7-6	TRBJ1-1	CASSRGQSTEAFF	TGTGCCAGCAGCCGGGGACAGAGCACTGAAGCTTTCTTT
TRBD1	once	TRBV6-1	TRBJ2-3	CASSEQGQNTDTQYF	TGTGCCAGCAGTGAACAGGGACAGAACACAGATACGCAGTATTTT
TRBD2	once	TRBV6-5	TRBJ2-5	CASSLNLAGPTTQYF	TGTGCCAGCAGTTTGAATCTAGCGGGACCGACGACCCAGTACTTC
.	.	TRBV7-2	TRBJ1-1	CASNFIEEGLLNTEAFF	TGTGCCAGCAACTTCATAGAGGAGGGGCTCTTGAACACTGAAGCTTTCTTT
.	.	TRBV6-1	TRBJ2-3	CASSPLSGSSDTQYF	TGTGCCAGCAGTCCTCTAAGCGGAAGTTCAGATACGCAGTATTTT
.	.	TRBV7-2	TRBJ2-2	CASSLVRLNTGELFF	TGTGCCAGCAGCTTAGTTAGATTGAACACCGGGGAGCTGTTTTTT
.	.	TRBV6-5	TRBJ2-3	CASSYGAVRDTQYF	TGTGCCAGCAGTTACGGAGCGGTAAGAGATACGCAGTATTTT
.	.	TRBV6-6	TRBJ2-6	CASRGFLSSGANVLTF	TGTGCCAGCCGCGGGTTCCTCTCCTCTGGGGCCAACGTCCTGACTTTC
.	.	TRBV18	TRBJ2-7	CASSPPSSYEQYF	TGTGCCAGCTCACCCCCTAGCTCCTACGAGCAGTACTTC
TRBD1	.	TRBV30	TRBJ2-7	CAWDREPYEQYF	TGTGCCTGGGACAGGGAGCCCTACGAGCAGTACTTC
TRBD1	.	TRBV6-1	TRBJ1-2	CASSEFQDREYGYTF	TGTGCCAGCAGTGAATTCCAAGACAGGGAATATGGCTACACCTTC
.	few	TRBV7-9	TRBJ2-7	CASSSTSGEQYF	TGTGCCAGCAGCTCGACTAGTGGCGAGCAGTACTTC
.	few	TRBV6-5	TRBJ2-2	CASSYALVRAGELFF	TGTGCCAGCAGTTACGCCTTAGTCAGGGCCGGGGAGCTGTTTTTT
TRBD1	.	TRBV12-5	TRBJ1-4	CASGGDRGGDGEKLFF	TGTGCTAGTGGCGGTGACAGGGGGGGGGATGGTGAAAAACTGTTTTTT
TRBD2	few	TRBV7-9	TRBJ2-5	CASRSLAGVLAGETQYF	TGTGCCAGCAGGAGCCTAGCGGGAGTCCTCGCAGGAGAGACCCAGTACTTC
.	.	TRBV7-8	TRBJ1-1	CASSLDRNTEAFF	TGTGCCAGCAGCTTAGATCGGAACACTGAAGCTTTCTTT
.	.	TRBV18	TRBJ2-1	CASSPTRSYNEQFF	TGTGCCAGCTCACCAACCAGGTCCTACAATGAGCAGTTCTTC
.	.	TRBV5-4	TRBJ1-2	CASSPNPASNYGYTF	TGTGCCAGCAGCCCTAACCCTGCTTCTAACTATGGCTACACCTTC
.	.	TRBV30	TRBJ2-3	CASSRAGTDTQYF	TGTGCCTCTTCGCGGGCAGGCACAGATACGCAGTATTTT
.	once	TRBV6-7	TRBJ2-3	CASRSRGADTQYF	TGTGCCAGCAGGAGTCGCGGGGCAGATACGCAGTATTTT
.	.	TRBV11-2	TRBJ1-5	CASSVDTGFQPQHF	TGTGCCAGCAGCGTAGATACAGGGTTTCAGCCCCAGCATTTT
.	.	TRBV6-1	TRBJ1-2	CASSEAQGNYGYTF	TGTGCCAGCAGTGAAGCGCAGGGGAACTATGGCTACACCTTC
.	once	TRBV9	TRBJ1-4	CASSVESRNGKLFF	TGTGCCAGCAGCGTAGAATCCCGCAACGGAAAACTGTTTTTT